This passage covers 8 T cell receptor beta chains from one sample sequenced in a study of technical replicates of blood from a few donors. This table comes from immunoSEQ multiplex PCR, and its TCRdb copy is limited to in-frame clones, with some not included. The table has over 85,000 clones, about 96% seen once; the top ten hold about 0.34%. The sequencing input was T cells isolated from PBMCs. The source of these receptors is a human donor in good health.

The chain recombines TRBV4-3 with TRBJ2-7, with 11 bases identical to TRBD2. V lost 0 bases to trimming and J lost 6 bases; unmatched junction nucleotides: 7. CDR1 and CDR2 (germline): LGHNA, YSLEER. There are 16 residues in the CDR3. Written as DNA, the CDR3 is TGCGCCAGCAGCCAAGACATAGCGGGAGGGGGTCTCGAGCAGTACTTC. It yields the protein CASSQDIAGGGLEQYF.

The table lists this clone with a count of one. The rearrangement links TRBV4-2 to TRBJ1-5; 8 bases line up with TRBD1. The CDR3 is 13 residues long. Germline CDR1 reads LGHNA; CDR2 reads YNFKEQ. Losses at the gene ends were 3 bases for V and 5 bases for J; bases not matched to a gene: 0. CDR3 nucleotides: TGTGCCAGCAGCCAGGACAGGGATCAGCCCCAGCATTTT. It codes for CASSQDRDQPQHF.

This chain uses TRBV5-4 with TRBJ1-1, with D perhaps matching TRBD1 (5 bases). The CDR3 consists of 15 residues. V was trimmed by 4 bases and J by 4 bases, leaving 17 bases between them. The germline CDR1 and CDR2 sequences are SGHNT and YYREEE (reference sequence). The CDR3 region has the DNA TGTGCCAGCAGCAGCCCTGGGGGGGGACCCACTGAAGCTTTCTTT. Translating it yields CASSSPGGGPTEAFF.

The chain joins TRBV15 to TRBJ1-2; D is possibly TRBD1 (6 bases). There are 13 residues in the CDR3. CDR1 and CDR2 (germline): LNHNV, YYDKDF (reference sequence). Between the trimmed V and J ends, which lost 4 bases and 4 bases, there was a span of 10 bases. The CDR3 here is CATSTRDTYGYTF. For the CDR3, the DNA is TGTGCCACCAGCACCAGGGACACCTATGGCTACACCTTC.

The chain has TRBV27 and TRBJ1-1; D not resolved. The CDR3 covers 13 residues. Trimming removed 3 bases from V and 1 base from J, with 6 bases in between. Germline V lookup: CDR1 MNHEY, CDR2 SMNVEV (reference sequence). The CDR3 sequence: CASSFNTNTEAFF. CDR3 nucleotide sequence: TGTGCCAGCAGTTTTAACACGAACACTGAAGCTTTCTTT.

The chain uses TRBV2 and TRBJ2-1; no reliable D call. Germline CDR1 and CDR2: SNHLY and FYNNEI. This CDR3 is 15 amino acids long. The V gene lost 1 base and the J gene lost 0 bases, with 7 bases spanning the gap. CDR3 DNA: TGTGCCAGCAGTGAAGATTATAACTCCTACAATGAGCAGTTCTTC. It specifies CASSEDYNSYNEQFF. The full variable domain, with the rest looked up from reference TRBV2 and TRBJ2-1, is EPEVTQTPSHQVTQMGQEVILRCVPISNHLYFYWYRQILGQKVEFLVSFYNNEISEKSEIFDDQFSVERPDGSNFTLKIRSTKLEDSAMYFCASSEDYNSYNEQFFGPGTRLTVL.

The chain links TRBV11-2 to TRBJ1-2; D remains unclear. The CDR3 consists of 14 residues. Trimming stripped 7 bases from V and 3 bases from J, with 15 bases between. CDR1 is SGHAT, CDR2 FQNNGV, per germline. DNA of the CDR3: TGTGCCAGCAAATTCCGGGATCGGGACTATGGCTACACCTTC. It yields the protein CASKFRDRDYGYTF. Full variable domain (remainder filled in from reference TRBV11-2 and TRBJ1-2): EAGVAQSPRYKIIEKRQSVAFWCNPISGHATLYWYQQILGQGPKLLIQFQNNGVVDDSQLPKDRFSAERLKGVDSTLKIQPAKLEDSAVYLCASKFRDRDYGYTFGSGTRLTVV.

This clone was observed a single time. The gene calls are TRBV5-5 and TRBJ2-7; no clear D. There are 16 residues in the CDR3. V gave up 0 bases and J gave up 0 bases, with 13 bases separating them. Germline assignment: CDR1 SGHKS and CDR2 YYEKEE (reference sequence). CDR3 nucleotide sequence: TGTGCCAGCAGCTTGGGGTACGGCGGTAGCTCCTACGAGCAGTACTTC. Translating gives CASSLGYGGSSYEQYF.